These 15 T cell receptor beta chains came from one sample sequenced in a study of T cells in localized non-small cell lung cancer. TCRdb's table, derived via immunoSEQ multiplex PCR, lists solely in-frame clones and lacks some. The repertoire holds about 14,000 clones, with approximately 84% as singletons. The source material was peripheral blood, sampled before any cancer treatment. The receptors come from a female donor at least 60 years old with stage I squamous cell lung carcinoma.

The J gene is TRBJ2-4, the V gene TRBV19; 8 nucleotides align to TRBD1. Germline V gene lookup returns CDR1 LNHDA and CDR2 SQIVND (reference sequence). The CDR3 loop spans 14 amino acids. Unmatched junction bases numbered 9, after V lost 7 bases and J lost 7 bases. This chain's CDR3 is CASNAGQARNIQYF. In DNA form, the CDR3 reads TGTGCCAGTAATGCGGGACAGGCGAGGAACATTCAGTACTTC.

J is TRBJ2-7 and V is TRBV27; D is ambiguous. The CDR3 totals 13 residues. The germline CDR1 and CDR2 sequences are MNHEY and SMNVEV (reference sequence). Between the trimmed V and J ends, which lost 5 bases and 3 bases, there was a span of 11 bases. CDR3 in DNA: TGTGCCAGCAGTCCCCGGACCCACTACGAGCAGTACTTC. Protein sequence: CASSPRTHYEQYF.

This chain links TRBV19 with TRBJ1-1; a weak D match, TRBD1 (6 bases). Germline V lookup: CDR1 LNHDA, CDR2 SQIVND (reference sequence). V dropped 5 bases and J dropped 8 bases, with 9 bases sitting between them. The CDR3 has 11 amino acids. This chain's CDR3 is CASSRDREAFF. CDR3 coding DNA: TGTGCCAGTAGTCGTGACAGGGAAGCTTTCTTT.

The CDR3 loop reads CAWSDPGLAPHTYEQYF. The CDR3 DNA reads TGTGCCTGGTCCGATCCGGGACTAGCGCCCCACACCTACGAGCAGTACTTC. The genes are TRBV30 and TRBJ2-7, with 10 bases aligning to TRBD2. This CDR3 comprises 17 residues. The V gene's germline CDR1 is GTSNPN and CDR2 SVGIG (reference sequence). Trimming removed 5 bases from V and 2 bases from J; junction bases left unmatched: 15.

This sequence joins TRBV7-6 and TRBJ1-1; 8 positions match TRBD1. Germline V gives CDR1 SGHVS, CDR2 FNYEAQ. The CDR3 spans 13 residues. Trimming removed 5 bases from V and 7 bases from J; junction bases left unmatched: 6. In DNA, the CDR3 is TGTGCCAGCAGCCCCAGACAGGGGAATGAAGCTTTCTTT. Translation gives CASSPRQGNEAFF.

This rearrangement joins TRBV5-1 to TRBJ1-1, with D possibly matching TRBD1 (6 bases). The germline CDR1 and CDR2 sequences are SGHRS and YFSETQ. This CDR3 spans 13 amino acids. V was trimmed by 4 bases and J by 8 bases, leaving 15 bases between them. This CDR3 reads CASSLLRGREAFF. CDR3 sequence (DNA): TGCGCCAGCAGCCTTCTCAGGGGAAGGGAAGCTTTCTTT.

This clone was seen a few times. The CDR3 bases are TGTGCCAGCAGCTTACCGGGACTAGCGGCCGAGCAGTACTTC. Translated, it gives CASSLPGLAAEQYF. This chain joins TRBV5-6 and TRBJ2-7; 11 bases are a match to TRBD2. CDR1 and CDR2 (germline): SGHDT, YYEEEE. V shed 2 bases and J 6 bases; nucleotides not matched to a gene: 4. This CDR3 spans 14 amino acids.

This sequence joins TRBV5-1 and TRBJ2-3; 9 bases map to TRBD2. Looked up from germline, CDR1 is SGHRS and CDR2 is YFSETQ. Trimming took 7 bases from V and 0 from J; bases not matched to a gene: 6. CDR3 length: 15 amino acids. The CDR3, as DNA: TGCGCCAGCCATCTAGCGGGGTCTAGCACAGATACGCAGTATTTT. As protein: CASHLAGSSTDTQYF.

Only one count was recorded for this clone. The chain has TRBV11-2 and TRBJ2-1, with 11 bases lining up with TRBD2. Germline CDR1 and CDR2: SGHAT and FQNNGV. Trimming cost V 3 bases and J 7 bases; bases outside gene matches: 5. The CDR3 extends over 15 amino acids. CDR3 region: CASSFGTSGVNEQFF. The CDR3 region has the DNA TGTGCCAGCAGCTTCGGGACTAGCGGAGTAAATGAGCAGTTCTTC.

The chain uses TRBV19 and TRBJ2-2; D gene ambiguous. With 2 bases removed from V and 4 bases from J, the gap between germline ends came to 5 bases. The CDR3 covers 13 residues. The germline V gene encodes CDR1 LNHDA and CDR2 SQIVND (reference sequence). In DNA, the CDR3 is TGTGCCAGTAGTATAATAAGCACCGGGGAGCTGTTTTTT. As protein: CASSIISTGELFF.

This chain joins TRBV5-1 and TRBJ1-1; D is ambiguous. This CDR3 is 12 amino acids long. The V and J ends lost 0 bases and 11 bases respectively, with 11 bases between them. CDR1 is SGHRS, CDR2 YFSETQ, per germline. The CDR3 reads CASSLAGIMAFF. In DNA form, the CDR3 reads TGCGCCAGCAGCTTGGCCGGGATAATGGCTTTCTTT.

The rearrangement uses TRBV18 and TRBJ2-7, with 11 bases matching TRBD1. The CDR3 spans 13 residues. V lost 6 bases and J lost 6; bases outside the gene matches: 4. Germline CDR1 is KGHSH and CDR2 is LQKENI. For the CDR3, the DNA is TGTGCCAGCTCGCGGACAGGGGGCGTCGAGCAGTACTTC. Protein product: CASSRTGGVEQYF.

The chain is built from TRBV4-1 and TRBJ2-1, with D perhaps matching TRBD1 (6 bases). CDR3 length: 14 residues. Germline V gene data show CDR1 as MGHRA and CDR2 as YSYEKL. V was pared by 5 bases and J by 5 bases, with 13 bases between. CDR3 sequence (DNA): TGCGCCAGCAGCGTGGGGGACAACCACAATGAGCAGTTCTTC. Protein product: CASSVGDNHNEQFF.

The V gene is TRBV2, the J gene TRBJ2-3, with D tentatively TRBD2 (6 bases). V was pared by 3 bases and J by 1 base, with 11 bases between. In germline, CDR1 is SNHLY, CDR2 FYNNEI. There are 15 residues in the CDR3. The CDR3 is CASSDRGGGTDTQYF. CDR3 sequence (DNA): TGTGCCAGCAGTGATCGGGGCGGGGGCACAGATACGCAGTATTTT.

The V gene is TRBV19, the J gene TRBJ2-7, with TRBD1 matching 9 bases. Germline-derived CDR1 and CDR2 are LNHDA and SQIVND (reference sequence). J gave up 3 bases and V 6 bases, and 9 bases lay outside the gene matches. The length of the CDR3 is 15 residues. The CDR3 nucleotides are TGTGCCAGTAGGGGACAGGGTCGTCAACTCTACGAGCAGTACTTC. Residues: CASRGQGRQLYEQYF.